A few counts support the clone carrying this T cell receptor beta chain. Its specificity is unknown. As for time point: patch test 3, about 24 weeks after DPC sensitization. Treatment reported: therapeutic diphenylcyclopropenone sensitization with weekly scalp DPC. Sample donors consisted of patients with alopecia, aged 18 to 70 years, who were suitable for DPC. These data are taken from a study of human T cells and chemical hapten exposure. Study findings and constraints: Relative to controls, expanded TCRs formed significantly more large CDR3 similarity clusters.

The germline gives CDR1 SGHVS, CDR2 FQNEAQ. V lost 5 bases and J lost 9, with 17 bases in between. The CDR3 totals 14 residues. TCRdb used MiXCR to reprocess the RACE reads, holding one entry per CDR3 protein. The sample records roughly 53,000 distinct CDR3 sequences, roughly 9.5% being singletons. This material consisted of whole blood, taken in connection with sensitization to the hapten diphenylcyclopropenone (DPC). The receptor was derived from a woman between 35 and 50 years old with alopecia areata. Some clones in this sample may be carry-over from other donors' samples. This chain links TRBV7-8 with TRBJ2-1; the D gene is possibly TRBD2 (6 bases). CDR3 bases: TGTGCCAGCAGCCGAGAAGCGGGCTACGCTGAGCAGTTCTTC. As protein: CASSREAGYAEQFF.